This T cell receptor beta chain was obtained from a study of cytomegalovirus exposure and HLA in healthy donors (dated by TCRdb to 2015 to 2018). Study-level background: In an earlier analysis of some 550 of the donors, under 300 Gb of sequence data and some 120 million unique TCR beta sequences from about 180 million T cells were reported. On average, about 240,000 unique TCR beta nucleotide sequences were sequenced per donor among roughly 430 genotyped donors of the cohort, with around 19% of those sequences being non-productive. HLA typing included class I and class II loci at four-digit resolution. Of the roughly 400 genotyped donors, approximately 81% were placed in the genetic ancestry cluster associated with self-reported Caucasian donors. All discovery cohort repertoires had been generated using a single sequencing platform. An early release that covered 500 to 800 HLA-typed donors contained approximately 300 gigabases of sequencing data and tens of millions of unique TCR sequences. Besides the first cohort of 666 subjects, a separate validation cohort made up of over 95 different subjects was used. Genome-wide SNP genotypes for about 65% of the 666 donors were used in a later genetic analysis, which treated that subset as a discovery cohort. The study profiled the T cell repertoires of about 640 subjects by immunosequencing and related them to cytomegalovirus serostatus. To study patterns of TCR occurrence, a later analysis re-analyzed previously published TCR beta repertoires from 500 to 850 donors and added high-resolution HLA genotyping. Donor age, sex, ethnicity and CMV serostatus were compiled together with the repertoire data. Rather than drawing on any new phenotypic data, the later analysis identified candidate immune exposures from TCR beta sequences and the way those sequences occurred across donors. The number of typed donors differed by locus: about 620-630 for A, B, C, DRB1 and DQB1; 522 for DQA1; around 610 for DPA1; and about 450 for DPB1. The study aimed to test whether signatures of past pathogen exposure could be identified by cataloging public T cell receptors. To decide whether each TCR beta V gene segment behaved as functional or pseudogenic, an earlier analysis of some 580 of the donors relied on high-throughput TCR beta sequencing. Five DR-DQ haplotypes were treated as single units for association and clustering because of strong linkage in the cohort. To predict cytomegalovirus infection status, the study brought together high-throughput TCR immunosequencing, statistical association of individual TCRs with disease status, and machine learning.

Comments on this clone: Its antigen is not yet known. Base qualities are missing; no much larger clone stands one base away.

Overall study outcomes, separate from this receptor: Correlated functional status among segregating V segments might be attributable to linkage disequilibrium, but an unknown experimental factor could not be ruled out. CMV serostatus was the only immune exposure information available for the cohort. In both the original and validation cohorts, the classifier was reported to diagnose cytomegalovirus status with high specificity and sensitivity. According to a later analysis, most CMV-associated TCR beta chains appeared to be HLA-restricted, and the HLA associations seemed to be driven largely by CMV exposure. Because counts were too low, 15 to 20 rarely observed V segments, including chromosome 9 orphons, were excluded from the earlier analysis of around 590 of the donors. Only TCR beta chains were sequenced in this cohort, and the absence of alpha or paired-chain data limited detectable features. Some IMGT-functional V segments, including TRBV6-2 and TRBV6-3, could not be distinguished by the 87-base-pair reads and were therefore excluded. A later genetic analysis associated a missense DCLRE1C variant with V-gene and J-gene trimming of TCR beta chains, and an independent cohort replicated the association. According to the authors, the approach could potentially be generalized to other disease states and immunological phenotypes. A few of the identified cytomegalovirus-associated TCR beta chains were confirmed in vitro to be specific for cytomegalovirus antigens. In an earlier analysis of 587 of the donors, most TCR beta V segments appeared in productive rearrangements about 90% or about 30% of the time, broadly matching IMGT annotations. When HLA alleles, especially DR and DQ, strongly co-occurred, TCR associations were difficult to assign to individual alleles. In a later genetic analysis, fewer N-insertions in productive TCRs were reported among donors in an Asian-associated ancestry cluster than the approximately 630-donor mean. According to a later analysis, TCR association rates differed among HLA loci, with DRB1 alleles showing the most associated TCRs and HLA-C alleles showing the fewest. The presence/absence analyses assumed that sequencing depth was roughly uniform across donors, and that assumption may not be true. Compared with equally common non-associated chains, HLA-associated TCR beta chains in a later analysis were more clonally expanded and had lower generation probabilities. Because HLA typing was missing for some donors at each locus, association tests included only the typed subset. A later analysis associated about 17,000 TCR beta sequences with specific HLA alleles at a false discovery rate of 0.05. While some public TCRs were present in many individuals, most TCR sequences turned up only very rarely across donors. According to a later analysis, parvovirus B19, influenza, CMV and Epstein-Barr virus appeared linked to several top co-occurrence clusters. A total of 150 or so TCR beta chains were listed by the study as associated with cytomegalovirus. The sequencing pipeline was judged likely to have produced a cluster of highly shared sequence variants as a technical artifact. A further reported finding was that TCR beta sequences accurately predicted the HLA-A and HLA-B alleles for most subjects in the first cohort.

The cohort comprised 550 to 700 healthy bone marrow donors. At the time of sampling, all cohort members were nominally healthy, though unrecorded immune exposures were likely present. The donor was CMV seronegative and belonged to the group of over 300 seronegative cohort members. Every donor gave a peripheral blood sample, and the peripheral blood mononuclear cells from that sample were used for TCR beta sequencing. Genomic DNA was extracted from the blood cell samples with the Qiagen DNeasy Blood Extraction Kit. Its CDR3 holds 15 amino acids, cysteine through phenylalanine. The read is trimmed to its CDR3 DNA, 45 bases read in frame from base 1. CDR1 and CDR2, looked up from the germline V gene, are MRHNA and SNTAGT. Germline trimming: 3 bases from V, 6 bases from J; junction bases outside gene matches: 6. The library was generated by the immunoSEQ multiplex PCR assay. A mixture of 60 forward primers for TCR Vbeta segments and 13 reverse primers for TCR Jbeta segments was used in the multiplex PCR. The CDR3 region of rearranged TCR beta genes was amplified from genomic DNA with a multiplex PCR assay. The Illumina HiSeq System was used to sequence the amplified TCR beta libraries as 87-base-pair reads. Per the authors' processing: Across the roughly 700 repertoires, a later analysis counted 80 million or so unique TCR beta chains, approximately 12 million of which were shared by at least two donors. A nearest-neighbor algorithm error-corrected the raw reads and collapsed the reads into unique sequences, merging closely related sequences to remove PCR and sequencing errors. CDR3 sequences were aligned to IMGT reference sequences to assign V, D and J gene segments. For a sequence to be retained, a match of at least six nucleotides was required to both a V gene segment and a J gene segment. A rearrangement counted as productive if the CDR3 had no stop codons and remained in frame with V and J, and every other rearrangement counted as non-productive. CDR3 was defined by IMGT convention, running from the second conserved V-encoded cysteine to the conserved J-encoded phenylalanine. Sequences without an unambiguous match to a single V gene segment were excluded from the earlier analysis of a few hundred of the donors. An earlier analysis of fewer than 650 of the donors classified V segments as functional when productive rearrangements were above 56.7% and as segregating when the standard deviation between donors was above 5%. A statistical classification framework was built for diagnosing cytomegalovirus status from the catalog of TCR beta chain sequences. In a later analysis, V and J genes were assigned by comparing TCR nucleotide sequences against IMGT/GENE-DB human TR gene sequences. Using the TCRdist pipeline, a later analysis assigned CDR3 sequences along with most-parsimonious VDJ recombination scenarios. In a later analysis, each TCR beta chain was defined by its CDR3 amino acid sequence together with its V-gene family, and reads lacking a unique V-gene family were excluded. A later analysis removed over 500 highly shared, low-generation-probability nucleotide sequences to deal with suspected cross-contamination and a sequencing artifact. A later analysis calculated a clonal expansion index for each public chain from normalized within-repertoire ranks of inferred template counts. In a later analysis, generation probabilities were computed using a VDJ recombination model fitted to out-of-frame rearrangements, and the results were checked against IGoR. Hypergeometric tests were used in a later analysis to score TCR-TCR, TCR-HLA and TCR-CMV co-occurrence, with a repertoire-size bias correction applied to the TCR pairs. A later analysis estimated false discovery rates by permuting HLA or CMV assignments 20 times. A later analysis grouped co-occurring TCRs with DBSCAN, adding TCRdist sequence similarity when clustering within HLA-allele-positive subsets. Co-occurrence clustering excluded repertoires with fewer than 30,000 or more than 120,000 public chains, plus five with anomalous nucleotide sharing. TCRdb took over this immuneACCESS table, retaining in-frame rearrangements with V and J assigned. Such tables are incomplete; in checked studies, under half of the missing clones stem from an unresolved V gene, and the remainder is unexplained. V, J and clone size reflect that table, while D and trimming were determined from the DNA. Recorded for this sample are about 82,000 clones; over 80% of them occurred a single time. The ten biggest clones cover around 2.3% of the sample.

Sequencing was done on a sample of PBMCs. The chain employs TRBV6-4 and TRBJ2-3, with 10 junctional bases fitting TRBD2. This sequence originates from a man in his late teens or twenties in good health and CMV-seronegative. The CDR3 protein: CASSEPSGSPDTQYF. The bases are TGTGCCAGCAGTGAGCCTAGCGGGAGCCCCGATACGCAGTATTTT.